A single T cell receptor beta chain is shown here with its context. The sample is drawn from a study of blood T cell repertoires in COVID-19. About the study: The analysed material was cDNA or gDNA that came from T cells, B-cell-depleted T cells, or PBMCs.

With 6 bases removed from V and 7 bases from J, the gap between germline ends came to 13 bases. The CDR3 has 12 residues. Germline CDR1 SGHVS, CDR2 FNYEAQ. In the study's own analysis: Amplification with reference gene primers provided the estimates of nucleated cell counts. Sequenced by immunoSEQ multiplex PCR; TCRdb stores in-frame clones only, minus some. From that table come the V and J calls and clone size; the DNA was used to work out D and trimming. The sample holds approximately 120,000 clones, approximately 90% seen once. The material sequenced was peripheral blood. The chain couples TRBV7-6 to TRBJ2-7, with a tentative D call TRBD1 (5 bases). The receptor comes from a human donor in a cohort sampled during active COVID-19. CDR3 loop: CASSSGPGEQYF. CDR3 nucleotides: TGTGCCAGCAGTTCCGGCCCAGGGGAGCAGTACTTC.